This TCR beta chain was found in a study of blood T cell repertoires in COVID-19. In its sample, this clone was seen a few times. Only in-frame clones appear in the TCRdb table, and some are missing; sequencing was by immunoSEQ multiplex PCR. Of some 240,000 clones in the sample, roughly four fifths are singletons; the top ten hold roughly 4%. CDR3 length: 16 residues. The TCR was taken from a man aged 30 to 39 with acute COVID-19. The sample taken for sequencing was PBMCs or T cells enriched from blood (not recorded which). This chain uses TRBV12-1 with TRBJ1-1; the table's D call, TRBD1, was not checked against the DNA. TRBV12-1 is tagged as a pseudogene. In nucleotides, the CDR3 is TGTGCCAGCAGCTTTGGGGGCCATTTCGGGAACACTGAAGCTTTCTTT. Translation gives CASSFGGHFGNTEAFF.